These T cell receptor beta chains were read from a single sample in a study of spatial heterogeneity in lung cancer. In TCRdb, the 5' RACE reads were re-called with MiXCR into one record per CDR3 protein. The sample contains more than 75,000 distinct CDR3 sequences, approximately 20% of which appear only once. The starting material was PBMCs, obtained at follow-up. The receptors were gathered from a male donor with early-stage non-small cell lung cancer. CDR3s include the opening cysteine and the closing phenylalanine or tryptophan. D genes are given only for firm matches. Clone sizes are given selectively: once, few, many, or a class where the clone is expanded.

CDR3 DNA: TGCGCCAGCAGCTTGCGGGCTTCCGGGGAGCTGTTTTTT
CDR3 protein: CASSLRASGELFF
V gene: TRBV5-1
clone size: many
J gene: TRBJ2-2
D gene: -

CDR3 DNA: TGTGCCAGCAGCCCCGGGTCAACCCAGGAGCAGTTCTTC
CDR3 protein: CASSPGSTQEQFF
V gene: TRBV3-1
clone size: -
J gene: TRBJ2-1
D gene: -

CDR3 DNA: TGCGCCAGCAGCTTAAGGATGGGAGCAAACACCGGGGAGCTGTTTTTT
CDR3 protein: CASSLRMGANTGELFF
V gene: TRBV5-1
clone size: -
J gene: TRBJ2-2
D gene: -

CDR3 DNA: TGTGCCAGCAGCGTAGGACCTACGGACACTGAAGCTTTCTTT
CDR3 protein: CASSVGPTDTEAFF
V gene: TRBV9
clone size: -
J gene: TRBJ1-1
D gene: -

CDR3 DNA: TGTGCCAGTAGTCTACAGGGTGCAAGATCCTACAATGAGCAGTTCTTC
CDR3 protein: CASSLQGARSYNEQFF
V gene: TRBV19
clone size: -
J gene: TRBJ2-1
D gene: -

CDR3 DNA: TGTGCCAGCAGTTTAGACTGGGTGAATTCACCCCTCCACTTT
CDR3 protein: CASSLDWVNSPLHF
V gene: TRBV27
clone size: -
J gene: TRBJ1-6
D gene: -

CDR3 DNA: TGTGCCAGCGCGGGCCTTAGCAATCAGCCCCAGCATTTT
CDR3 protein: CASAGLSNQPQHF
V gene: TRBV2
clone size: few
J gene: TRBJ1-5
D gene: -

CDR3 DNA: TGCAGTGCTAGAGACCGAGAGAATTGGGGCTATGGCTACACCTTC
CDR3 protein: CSARDRENWGYGYTF
V gene: TRBV20-1
clone size: few
J gene: TRBJ1-2
D gene: -

CDR3 DNA: TGTGCCAGCAGTTACGGCCACGGGGTGTCCTATAATTCACCCCTCCACTTT
CDR3 protein: CASSYGHGVSYNSPLHF
V gene: TRBV6-5
clone size: few
J gene: TRBJ1-6
D gene: -

CDR3 DNA: TGTGCCAGCAGTTTGGACAGTATAGGGAATCAGCCCCAGCATTTT
CDR3 protein: CASSLDSIGNQPQHF
V gene: TRBV12-3/TRBV12-4
clone size: -
J gene: TRBJ1-5
D gene: -

CDR3 DNA: TGCGCCAGCAGCGCAGGGGGGACCTACGAGCAGTACTTC
CDR3 protein: CASSAGGTYEQYF
V gene: TRBV10-1
clone size: many
J gene: TRBJ2-7
D gene: -

CDR3 DNA: TGCGCCAGCAGCTTGAGCGTACAGAATTCACCCCTCCACTTT
CDR3 protein: CASSLSVQNSPLHF
V gene: TRBV5-1
clone size: -
J gene: TRBJ1-6
D gene: -

CDR3 DNA: TGTGCCAGCAGCTCAGTTCCTAACTATGGCTACACCTTC
CDR3 protein: CASSSVPNYGYTF
V gene: TRBV7-2
clone size: -
J gene: TRBJ1-2
D gene: -

CDR3 DNA: TGCGCCAGCCGTGGTAACTCTGGAAACACCATATATTTT
CDR3 protein: CASRGNSGNTIYF
V gene: TRBV5-1
clone size: few
J gene: TRBJ1-3
D gene: -

CDR3 DNA: TGTGCCAGCATGGCGACAGTAGCCAAAAACATTCAGTACTTC
CDR3 protein: CASMATVAKNIQYF
V gene: TRBV12-3/TRBV12-4
clone size: few
J gene: TRBJ2-4
D gene: -

CDR3 DNA: TGTGCCAGCAGTTTAAAAGGGACAGGCGCGTTTCAGCCCCAGCATTTT
CDR3 protein: CASSLKGTGAFQPQHF
V gene: TRBV12-3/TRBV12-4
clone size: -
J gene: TRBJ1-5
D gene: TRBD1

CDR3 DNA: TGCGCCAGCAGCTTGGGGACAGGGGTTCCTGAAGCTTTCTTT
CDR3 protein: CASSLGTGVPEAFF
V gene: TRBV5-1
clone size: -
J gene: TRBJ1-1
D gene: TRBD1

CDR3 DNA: TGCGCCAGCAGCCAAGATCGGGCAGGGGGAGGGAATTCACCCCTCCACTTT
CDR3 protein: CASSQDRAGGGNSPLHF
V gene: TRBV4-3
clone size: -
J gene: TRBJ1-6
D gene: TRBD1

CDR3 DNA: TGTGCCAGCAGCTTGGAATTGGAAGATACGCAGTATTTT
CDR3 protein: CASSLELEDTQYF
V gene: TRBV5-4
clone size: many
J gene: TRBJ2-3
D gene: -

CDR3 DNA: TGTGCCTGGAGAGCAGGGTGGACTGAAGCTTTCTTT
CDR3 protein: CAWRAGWTEAFF
V gene: TRBV30
clone size: many
J gene: TRBJ1-1
D gene: -

CDR3 DNA: TGCGCCAGCAGCCCCCTAGGGACAGGGAATTTGGAGCAGTACTTC
CDR3 protein: CASSPLGTGNLEQYF
V gene: TRBV4-1
clone size: few
J gene: TRBJ2-7
D gene: TRBD1

CDR3 DNA: TGTGCCAGCAGCCAAAAGGGGTCCGGAAACACCATATATTTT
CDR3 protein: CASSQKGSGNTIYF
V gene: TRBV3-1
clone size: few
J gene: TRBJ1-3
D gene: -

CDR3 DNA: TGTGCCAGCAGGGATCGCCGCTCTGGGGCCAACGTCCTGACTTTC
CDR3 protein: CASRDRRSGANVLTF
V gene: TRBV6-5
clone size: few
J gene: TRBJ2-6
D gene: -

CDR3 DNA: TGCAGTGCTAGAGATCTTGGGGGGGCCCCAAATACGCAGTATTTT
CDR3 protein: CSARDLGGAPNTQYF
V gene: TRBV20-1
clone size: -
J gene: TRBJ2-3
D gene: -

CDR3 DNA: TGTGCCACCAGTGACGCCCCAGGGGACTACACCTCCTACAATGAGCAGTTCTTC
CDR3 protein: CATSDAPGDYTSYNEQFF
V gene: TRBV24-1
clone size: -
J gene: TRBJ2-1
D gene: -

CDR3 DNA: TGTGCCATCAGTGCGGGACAGGGGGCGAACACTGAAGCTTTCTTT
CDR3 protein: CAISAGQGANTEAFF
V gene: TRBV10-3
clone size: many
J gene: TRBJ1-1
D gene: TRBD1